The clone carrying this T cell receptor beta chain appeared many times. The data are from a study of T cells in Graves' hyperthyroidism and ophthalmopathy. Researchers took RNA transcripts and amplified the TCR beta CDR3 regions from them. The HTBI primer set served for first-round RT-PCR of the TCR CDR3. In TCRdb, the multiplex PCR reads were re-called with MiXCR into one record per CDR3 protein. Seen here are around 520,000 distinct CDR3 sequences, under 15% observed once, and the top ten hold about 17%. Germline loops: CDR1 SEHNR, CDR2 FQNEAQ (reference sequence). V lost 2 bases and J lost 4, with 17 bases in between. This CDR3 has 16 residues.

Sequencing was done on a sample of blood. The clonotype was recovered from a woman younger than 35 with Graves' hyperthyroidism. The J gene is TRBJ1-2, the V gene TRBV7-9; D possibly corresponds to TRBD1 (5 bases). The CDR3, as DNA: TGTGCCAGCAGCTTACTTTGGGACGTCGGAGGCTATGGCTACACCTTC. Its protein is CASSLLWDVGGYGYTF.